These T cell receptor beta chains were read from a single sample in a study of cytomegalovirus exposure and HLA in healthy donors. TCRdb's table, derived via immunoSEQ multiplex PCR, lists solely in-frame clones and lacks some. The repertoire has some 170,000 clones, more than 75% of them found once; the top ten carry 6% to 8%. Material: PBMCs. The receptors shown here come from a man aged 25-45 years in good health and CMV-seropositive. CDR3s include the opening cysteine and the closing phenylalanine or tryptophan. The D gene is left open where the match is weak. For some rows the clone size is stated as once, few or many, or as a class when expanded; others skip it.

size: -
J: TRBJ1-3
V: TRBV28
D: -
CDR3: CASSPGLTGNTIYF
DNA: TGTGCCAGCAGCCCAGGGTTAACTGGAAACACCATATATTTT

size: -
J: TRBJ2-5
V: TRBV6-6
D: -
CDR3: CASSYGGSQETQYF
DNA: TGTGCCAGCAGTTACGGGGGAAGCCAAGAGACCCAGTACTTC

size: -
J: TRBJ2-7
V: TRBV7-2
D: -
CDR3: CASSLGVHEQYF
DNA: TGTGCCAGCAGCTTGGGGGTCCACGAGCAGTACTTC

size: -
J: TRBJ1-5
V: TRBV27
D: -
CDR3: CASRPDGNSNQPQHF
DNA: TGTGCCAGCAGACCCGACGGAAATAGCAATCAGCCCCAGCATTTT

size: -
J: TRBJ2-7
V: TRBV6-1
D: -
CDR3: CASSEVGQSYEQYF
DNA: TGTGCCAGCAGTGAAGTTGGACAGTCCTACGAGCAGTACTTC

size: -
J: TRBJ1-2
V: TRBV6-1
D: TRBD1
CDR3: CASRRQGDYGYTF
DNA: TGTGCCAGCAGACGACAGGGGGACTATGGCTACACCTTC

size: once
J: TRBJ1-2
V: TRBV19
D: TRBD1
CDR3: CASSITPTGTNYGYTF
DNA: TGTGCCAGTAGTATCACCCCGACAGGGACTAACTATGGCTACACCTTC

size: -
J: TRBJ2-7
V: TRBV28
D: -
CDR3: CASSLLGSYEQYF
DNA: TGTGCCAGCAGTTTACTCGGATCCTACGAGCAGTACTTC

size: -
J: TRBJ1-5
V: TRBV27
D: TRBD1
CDR3: CASSPGQGYQPQHF
DNA: TGTGCCAGCAGCCCGGGACAGGGATATCAGCCCCAGCATTTT

size: -
J: TRBJ2-3
V: TRBV29-1
D: TRBD2
CDR3: CSVDSGTPTDTQYF
DNA: TGCAGCGTTGATAGCGGGACCCCCACAGATACGCAGTATTTT

size: -
J: TRBJ2-7
V: TRBV5-6
D: TRBD1
CDR3: CASSPDPGQLEYEQYF
DNA: TGTGCCAGCAGCCCAGACCCGGGACAGTTGGAGTACGAGCAGTACTTC

size: -
J: TRBJ1-1
V: TRBV11-3
D: -
CDR3: CASRSVETNTEAFF
DNA: TGTGCCAGCAGGTCCGTTGAGACGAACACTGAAGCTTTCTTT

size: -
J: TRBJ1-5
V: TRBV10-1
D: -
CDR3: CASSESSTNFISPPQHF
DNA: TGCGCCAGCAGTGAAAGCTCTACAAACTTCATCAGCCCACCCCAGCATTTT

size: once
J: TRBJ1-2
V: TRBV30
D: -
CDR3: CAWTLGGLSYTF
DNA: TGTGCCTGGACCCTAGGGGGTCTTAGCTACACCTTC

size: -
J: TRBJ1-1
V: TRBV7-2
D: TRBD1
CDR3: CASSIGQATEAFF
DNA: TGTGCCAGCAGTATAGGACAGGCCACTGAAGCTTTCTTT

size: -
J: TRBJ2-1
V: TRBV6-5
D: TRBD2
CDR3: CASRPSGVLAEQFF
DNA: TGTGCCAGCAGGCCAAGCGGGGTCCTGGCTGAGCAGTTCTTC

size: -
J: TRBJ2-2
V: TRBV5-1
D: -
CDR3: CASSLLEGTNTGELFF
DNA: TGCGCCAGCAGCTTGCTTGAGGGGACGAACACCGGGGAGCTGTTTTTT

size: -
J: TRBJ2-3
V: TRBV5-4
D: TRBD2
CDR3: CASSPNGGVGTDTQYF
DNA: TGTGCCAGCAGCCCCAATGGGGGGGTGGGCACAGATACGCAGTATTTT

size: few
J: TRBJ2-3
V: TRBV29-1
D: TRBD1
CDR3: CSVGRQGGTDTQYF
DNA: TGCAGCGTAGGGAGACAGGGGGGCACAGATACGCAGTATTTT

size: -
J: TRBJ1-5
V: TRBV4-3
D: -
CDR3: CASSYAGGGQPQHF
DNA: TGCGCCAGCAGCTACGCCGGGGGGGGACAGCCCCAGCATTTT

size: -
J: TRBJ1-2
V: TRBV9
D: -
CDR3: CASSKTGVYGYTF
DNA: TGTGCCAGCAGCAAAACGGGGGTCTATGGCTACACCTTC

size: many
J: TRBJ2-2
V: TRBV6-1
D: -
CDR3: CASSEAGDTGELFF
DNA: TGTGCCAGCAGTGAAGCAGGCGACACCGGGGAGCTGTTTTTT

size: -
J: TRBJ2-1
V: TRBV18
D: -
CDR3: CASSPPWTTVYNEQFF
DNA: TGTGCCAGCTCACCACCTTGGACTACCGTATACAATGAGCAGTTCTTC

size: -
J: TRBJ2-7
V: TRBV9
D: TRBD1
CDR3: CASSVGTGQGINRYEQYF
DNA: TGTGCCAGCAGCGTGGGGACGGGACAGGGCATCAACCGGTACGAGCAGTACTTC

size: -
J: TRBJ2-7
V: TRBV18
D: -
CDR3: CASSGRDSSYEQYF
DNA: TGTGCCAGCTCCGGTCGGGACTCTTCCTACGAGCAGTACTTC

size: -
J: TRBJ2-3
V: TRBV5-4
D: TRBD2
CDR3: CASNMMGLAGVTDTQYF
DNA: TGTGCCAGCAACATGATGGGACTAGCGGGGGTCACAGATACGCAGTATTTT

size: -
J: TRBJ1-1
V: TRBV19
D: TRBD1
CDR3: CASSTLTGLLNTEAFF
DNA: TGTGCCAGTAGTACCCTGACAGGGCTTTTGAACACTGAAGCTTTCTTT

size: -
J: TRBJ2-7
V: TRBV4-2
D: TRBD2
CDR3: CASSPSTSGSLEQYF
DNA: TGTGCCAGCAGCCCTTCAACTAGCGGGAGCCTAGAGCAGTACTTC

size: -
J: TRBJ1-4
V: TRBV6-6
D: -
CDR3: CASSYEGRREKLFF
DNA: TGTGCCAGCAGTTACGAGGGAAGGAGGGAAAAACTGTTTTTT

size: -
J: TRBJ1-1
V: TRBV6-6
D: -
CDR3: CASSDLSIGAFF
DNA: TGTGCCAGCAGTGACTTGTCCATCGGGGCTTTCTTT

size: -
J: TRBJ2-1
V: TRBV14
D: TRBD2
CDR3: CASSQGLAGAYNEQFF
DNA: TGTGCCAGCAGCCAAGGACTAGCGGGGGCCTACAATGAGCAGTTCTTC

size: -
J: TRBJ2-1
V: TRBV4-2
D: TRBD2
CDR3: CASSPEVRTSGYNEQFF
DNA: TGTGCCAGCAGCCCTGAGGTCCGGACTAGCGGGTACAATGAGCAGTTCTTC

size: -
J: TRBJ2-3
V: TRBV7-3
D: TRBD2
CDR3: CASSELAATDTQYF
DNA: TGTGCCAGCAGCGAACTAGCGGCCACAGATACGCAGTATTTT

size: -
J: TRBJ1-6
V: TRBV5-1
D: -
CDR3: CASSLDSDSPLHF
DNA: TGCGCCAGCAGCTTGGACAGCGATTCACCCCTCCACTTT

size: -
J: TRBJ2-2
V: TRBV9
D: TRBD1
CDR3: CASSARYRGRGDTGELFF
DNA: TGTGCCAGCAGCGCACGATACAGGGGGCGAGGAGACACCGGGGAGCTGTTTTTT

size: -
J: TRBJ1-6
V: TRBV9
D: -
CDR3: CASSEGIGFPLHF
DNA: TGTGCCAGCAGCGAAGGGATTGGGTTCCCCCTCCACTTT

size: few
J: TRBJ1-5
V: TRBV9
D: TRBD1
CDR3: CASSPGGAGPQHF
DNA: TGTGCCAGCAGCCCAGGGGGGGCCGGGCCCCAGCATTTT

size: -
J: TRBJ2-2
V: TRBV6-1
D: TRBD2
CDR3: CASSEREGYTGELFF
DNA: TGTGCCAGCAGTGAGCGGGAGGGTTACACCGGGGAGCTGTTTTTT

size: -
J: TRBJ2-5
V: TRBV6-1
D: -
CDR3: CASSDNRETQYF
DNA: TGTGCCAGCAGTGATAATCGAGAGACCCAGTACTTC

size: -
J: TRBJ2-2
V: TRBV7-6
D: -
CDR3: CASSGTVTGELFF
DNA: TGTGCCAGCAGCGGGACTGTCACCGGGGAGCTGTTTTTT

size: -
J: TRBJ2-3
V: TRBV28
D: -
CDR3: CASRTDKLGSRTDTQYF
DNA: TGTGCCAGCAGGACAGACAAACTGGGGAGCCGCACAGATACGCAGTATTTT